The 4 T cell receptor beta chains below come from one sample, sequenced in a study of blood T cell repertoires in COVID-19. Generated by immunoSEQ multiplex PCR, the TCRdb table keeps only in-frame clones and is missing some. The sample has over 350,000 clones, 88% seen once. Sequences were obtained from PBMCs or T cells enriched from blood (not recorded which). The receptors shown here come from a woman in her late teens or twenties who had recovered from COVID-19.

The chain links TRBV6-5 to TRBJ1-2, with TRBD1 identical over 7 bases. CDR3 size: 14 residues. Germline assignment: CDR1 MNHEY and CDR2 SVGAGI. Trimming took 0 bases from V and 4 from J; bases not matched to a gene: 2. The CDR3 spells CASSYSGTVYGYTF. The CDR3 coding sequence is TGTGCCAGCAGTTACTCGGGGACAGTCTATGGCTACACCTTC.

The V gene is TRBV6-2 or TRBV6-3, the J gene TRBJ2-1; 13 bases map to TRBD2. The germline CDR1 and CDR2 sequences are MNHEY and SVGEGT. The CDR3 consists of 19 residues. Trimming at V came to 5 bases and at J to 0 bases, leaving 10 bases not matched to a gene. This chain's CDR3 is CASSRPGLAGMISYNEQFF. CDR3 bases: TGTGCCAGCAGTAGACCGGGACTAGCGGGGATGATCTCCTACAATGAGCAGTTCTTC.

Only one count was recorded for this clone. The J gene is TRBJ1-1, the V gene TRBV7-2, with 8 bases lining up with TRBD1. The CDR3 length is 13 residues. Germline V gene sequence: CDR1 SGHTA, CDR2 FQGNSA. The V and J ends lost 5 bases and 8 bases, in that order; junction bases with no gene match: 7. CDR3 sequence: CASSPPGGREAFF. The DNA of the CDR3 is TGTGCCAGCAGCCCCCCAGGGGGCAGGGAAGCTTTCTTT.

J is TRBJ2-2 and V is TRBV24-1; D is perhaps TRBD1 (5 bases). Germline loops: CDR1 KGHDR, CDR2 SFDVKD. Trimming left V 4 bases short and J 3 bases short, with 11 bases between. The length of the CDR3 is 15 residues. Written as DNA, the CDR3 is TGTGCCACCAGTGAGCAGGGCGGTTACACCGGGGAGCTGTTTTTT. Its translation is CATSEQGGYTGELFF.